Listed here are 28 T cell receptor beta chains from one sample, sequenced in a study of T-cell reconstitution after alpha-beta-depleted transplantation in children. It was with unique molecular identifiers that the TCRbeta library was prepared. Using its own MiXCR run on the PCR reads, TCRdb lists one record per CDR3 protein. The repertoire holds some 600,000 distinct CDR3 sequences, with 10% to 15% as singletons. Sequenced material: PBMCs, mostly from graft donor cells, taken 360 days after TCRalphabeta/CD19-depleted stem cell transplant. The receptors stem from a male patient aged 10 to 17 who had a stem cell transplant for acute myeloid leukemia, so the T cells may come from the graft donor.

The rearrangement joins TRBV24-1 to TRBJ2-3; maybe TRBD2 (6 bases). CDR1 KGHDR and CDR2 SFDVKD come from the germline V gene. Trimming shortened V by 6 bases and J by 1 base, and 13 bases separated the two germline ends. CDR3 length equals 15 residues. DNA for the CDR3: TGTGCCACCAGTAAAACGGGAGTCTGCACAGATACGCAGTATTTT. Translating gives CATSKTGVCTDTQYF.

The rearrangement uses TRBV7-2 and TRBJ1-2, with TRBD1 identical over 11 bases. Germline V gene sequence: CDR1 SGHTA, CDR2 FQGNSA. V lost 5 bases and J lost 4; bases outside the gene matches: 6. This CDR3 contains 15 residues. The CDR3 here is CASSPPGQGAYGYTF. The CDR3 DNA sequence: TGTGCCAGCAGCCCTCCTGGACAGGGGGCCTATGGCTACACCTTC. Using reference TRBV7-2 and TRBJ1-2 for the parts outside the CDR3, the full variable domain is GAGVSQSPSNKVTEKGKDVELRCDPISGHTALYWYRQSLGQGLEFLIYFQGNSAPDKSGLPSDRFSAERTGGSVSTLTIQRTQQEDSAVYLCASSPPGQGAYGYTFGSGTRLTVV.

This clonotype was observed a handful of times. J is TRBJ1-1 and V is TRBV20-1; 7 nucleotides align to TRBD1. The CDR3 is 14 amino acids. Looked up from germline, CDR1 is DFQATT and CDR2 is SNEGSKA (reference sequence). The trim removed 5 bases at V and 3 bases at J, leaving 9 bases unmatched. This chain's CDR3 is CSAGGDRWDTEAFF. CDR3 nucleotide sequence: TGCAGTGCTGGGGGGGACAGATGGGACACTGAAGCTTTCTTT.

This clonotype was counted many times. V and J are TRBV28 and TRBJ2-7; D is perhaps TRBD1 (5 bases). The CDR3 runs 13 residues. Trimming left V 4 bases short and J 4 bases short, with 11 bases between. From germline, CDR1 is MDHEN and CDR2 SYDVKM. The CDR3, as DNA: TGTGCCAGCAGTTCCAAGGGGCTATACGAGCAGTACTTC. Its translation: CASSSKGLYEQYF.

This clonotype was picked up one time. A much bigger clone sits one base away, suggesting this may be a read error. Since the CDR3 does not end with the conserved phenylalanine or tryptophan, this likely comes from a read error. The DNA is left out, because the CDR3 cannot be placed on it with certainty; the CDR3 is given as TCRdb lists it. The chain is built from TRBV11-2 and TRBJ2-1; the D call TRBD2 from the table was never checked on the DNA. The CDR3 spans 11 residues, counting both ends. Germline V gene data show CDR1 as SGHAT and CDR2 as FQNNGV. The CDR3 sequence: CASSLDYVRVY.

The CDR3 DNA is TGTGCCAGCAGCCCGCCAGCCAGTTCCTACGAGCAGTACTTC. Encoded protein: CASSPPASSYEQYF. The chain recombines TRBV12-3 or TRBV12-4 with TRBJ2-7; D uncertain. CDR3 length: 14 residues. Trimming cost V 6 bases and J 1 base, with 13 bases left between them.

This clonotype occurred a few times. The chain combines TRBV6-2 or TRBV6-3 with TRBJ2-7; 11 bases line up with TRBD2. The CDR3 totals 18 residues. V lost 1 base, J lost 2 bases, and 10 bases stayed unmatched. Germline loops: CDR1 MNHEY, CDR2 SVGEGT. The CDR3 loop reads CASSYLAGGPITAYEQYF. The CDR3 nucleotides read TGTGCCAGCAGTTACTTAGCGGGAGGGCCTATAACGGCCTACGAGCAGTACTTC.

This clonotype was counted ten times or more. This rearrangement joins TRBV6-2 or TRBV6-3 to TRBJ1-4; perhaps TRBD1 as D (6 bases). The CDR3 totals 14 residues. Per the germline V gene, CDR1 is MNHEY and CDR2 is SVGEGT. V lost 2 bases, J lost 4 bases, and 8 bases lay in between. The CDR3 loop reads CASSYARGNEKLFF. Here the CDR3 DNA reads TGTGCCAGCAGTTACGCCAGGGGTAATGAAAAACTGTTTTTT.

In its sample, this clonotype was seen a few times. The rearrangement uses TRBV4-3 and TRBJ2-7; 7 bases are a match to TRBD2. This CDR3 comprises 16 residues. Germline lookup yields CDR1 LGHNA and CDR2 YSLEER. V dropped 6 bases and J dropped 1; count of bases not matched to a gene: 12. The CDR3 DNA follows: TGCGCCAGCAGTCGGGACGGAGTGGGGGGGTCCTACGAGCAGTACTTC. This sequence encodes CASSRDGVGGSYEQYF.

The chain joins TRBV7-9 to TRBJ2-1; possibly TRBD1 or TRBD2 for D (5 bases each). Trimming took off 5 bases at V and 8 bases at J, with 22 bases between the two ends. The CDR3 is made up of 16 amino acids. The germline V gene encodes CDR1 SEHNR and CDR2 FQNEAQ (reference sequence). The DNA of the CDR3 is TGTGCCAGCAGCCCGAGGCCGGGACCCCGAGACGATGAGCAGTTCTTC. It specifies CASSPRPGPRDDEQFF.

This clonotype came up a few times. The rearrangement uses TRBV30 and TRBJ2-1; 8 bases match TRBD2. The junction had 12 bases not matched to a gene; V was cut back by 2 bases and J by 15 bases. Germline V gene data show CDR1 as GTSNPN and CDR2 as SVGIG (reference sequence). CDR3 length: 13 amino acids. This CDR3 reads CAWSPSTSVRLFF. The CDR3 coding sequence is TGTGCCTGGAGTCCGTCGACTAGCGTTCGGCTGTTCTTC.

This clonotype was counted at least ten times. The chain carries TRBV4-2 and TRBJ2-7; 7 nucleotides agree with TRBD2. Per the germline V gene, CDR1 is LGHNA and CDR2 is YNFKEQ. CDR3 length: 16 amino acids. The V and J ends lost 2 bases and 2 bases, in that order; junction bases with no gene match: 9. CDR3 in amino acids: CASSQISGEGPYEQYF. CDR3 DNA: TGTGCCAGCAGCCAAATAAGCGGGGAGGGTCCCTACGAGCAGTACTTC.

This clonotype was found many times. CDR3 coding DNA: TGTGCCAGCGCCCTAGGGACTAGCGGTTATAATGAGCAGTTCTTC. Protein: CASALGTSGYNEQFF. This chain links TRBV27 with TRBJ2-1; 11 bases are shared with TRBD2. The germline CDR1 and CDR2 sequences are MNHEY and SMNVEV (reference sequence). The CDR3 runs 15 residues. With 8 bases clipped from V and 7 bases from J, the junction kept 10 bases outside the gene matches.

This clonotype was counted only a few times. This chain uses TRBV20-1 with TRBJ2-7; 15 bases line up with TRBD2. From germline, CDR1 is DFQATT and CDR2 SNEGSKA (reference sequence). Losses at the gene ends were 6 bases for V and 0 bases for J; bases not matched to a gene: 12. This CDR3 has 18 residues. The CDR3 here is CSAYPGLAGGKTSYEQYF. The CDR3 DNA reads TGCAGTGCCTACCCCGGACTAGCGGGAGGGAAAACCTCCTACGAGCAGTACTTC.

V and J are TRBV7-2 and TRBJ2-5; D ambiguous. Germline lookup yields CDR1 SGHTA and CDR2 FQGNSA. The ends were cut back, 1 base at V and 0 bases at J, with 6 bases in the middle. This CDR3 contains 14 residues. CDR3 bases: TGTGCCAGCAGCTTAGTCCCGTACCAAGAGACCCAGTACTTC. Protein: CASSLVPYQETQYF.

V and J are TRBV6-2 or TRBV6-3 and TRBJ2-3; possible D gene TRBD1, 5 bases. V dropped 4 bases and J dropped 2 bases, with 22 bases sitting between them. CDR1 and CDR2 from the germline V gene are MNHEY and SVGEGT. There are 18 residues in the CDR3. CDR3 sequence (DNA): TGTGCCAGCAGTTGGGAACCGACAGCGCCCATTAACACAGATACGCAGTATTTT. This encodes CASSWEPTAPINTDTQYF.

In this sample, this clonotype turned up many times. V gene TRBV5-4 combines with J gene TRBJ2-5; no clear D gene. Trimming took off 1 base at V and 5 bases at J, with 12 bases between the two ends. In germline, CDR1 is SGHNT, CDR2 YYREEE (reference sequence). There are 14 residues in the CDR3. CDR3 sequence: CASSLKGGTETQYF. CDR3 nucleotides: TGTGCCAGCAGCTTGAAAGGCGGTACGGAGACCCAGTACTTC. Full variable domain (rest looked up from reference TRBV5-4 and TRBJ2-5): ETGVTQSPTHLIKTRGQQVTLRCSSQSGHNTVSWYQQALGQGPQFIFQYYREEENGRGNFPPRFSGLQFPNYSSELNVNALELDDSALYLCASSLKGGTETQYFGPGTRLLVL.

The rearrangement uses TRBV29-1 and TRBJ2-1; 9 bases agree with TRBD2. The CDR3 sequence is 16 residues long. CDR1 and CDR2 (germline): SQVTM, ANQGSEA. The trim removed 6 bases at V and 10 bases at J, leaving 19 bases unmatched. This CDR3 is CSVPQAGGPPLGEQFF. CDR3 bases: TGCAGCGTCCCCCAGGCGGGAGGGCCCCCACTGGGGGAGCAGTTCTTC.

V is TRBV6-5 and J is TRBJ2-7; a possible D gene is TRBD2 (7 bases). V shed 1 base and J shed 6 bases, with 10 bases lying between them. There are 13 residues in the CDR3. Germline lookup yields CDR1 MNHEY and CDR2 SVGAGI. DNA of the CDR3: TGTGCCAGCAGTTACTGGGAGGGGGGCGAGCAGTACTTC. Translated, it gives CASSYWEGGEQYF.

The table lists this clonotype with a few counts. This chain uses TRBV28 with TRBJ2-7; D perhaps matches TRBD2 (6 bases). The V end was cut by 5 bases, the J end by 0 bases, with 17 bases between. The V gene's germline CDR1 is MDHEN and CDR2 SYDVKM. CDR3 length: 16 residues. CDR3 region: CASSATGTGSSYEQYF. DNA for the CDR3: TGTGCCAGCAGTGCCACCGGGACCGGGAGCTCCTACGAGCAGTACTTC.

This chain links TRBV18 with TRBJ2-3; D remains ambiguous. V lost 0 bases, J lost 4 bases, and 8 bases lay in between. The CDR3 contains 14 residues. From germline, CDR1 is KGHSH and CDR2 LQKENI. CDR3 protein: CASSPPTKADTQYF. The DNA for the CDR3 is TGTGCCAGCTCACCACCGACAAAGGCAGATACGCAGTATTTT.

This clonotype has a handful of counts. This may be a read error: a much more frequent sequence differs by one nucleotide. The V and J genes are TRBV12-3 or TRBV12-4 and TRBJ2-2; D uncertain. This CDR3 spans 13 amino acids. Deletions cut 3 bases from V and 5 bases from J, with 7 bases between. CDR3 sequence (DNA): TGTGCCAGCAGTTTGTGGGAAACCGGGGAGCTGTTTTTT. The encoded protein is CASSLWETGELFF.

The rearrangement uses TRBV15 and TRBJ2-7, with D possibly called TRBD1 or TRBD2 (5 bases each). CDR3 length: 15 residues. The germline V gene encodes CDR1 LNHNV and CDR2 YYDKDF (reference sequence). V gave up 3 bases and J gave up 1 base, with 13 bases separating them. The DNA of the CDR3 is TGTGCCACCAGCAGGGACATAGCGATTTCCTACGAGCAGTACTTC. Translation gives CATSRDIAISYEQYF.

The chain combines TRBV15 with TRBJ2-1, with D unclear. Trimming left V 3 bases short and J 3 bases short, with 15 bases between. This CDR3 is 16 amino acids long. The germline CDR1 and CDR2 sequences are LNHNV and YYDKDF (reference sequence). Here the CDR3 reads CATSRETNEYYNEQFF. The DNA for the CDR3 is TGTGCCACCAGCAGGGAAACAAATGAGTACTACAATGAGCAGTTCTTC.

This clonotype was picked up many times. The V gene is TRBV4-1, the J gene TRBJ1-1, with TRBD1 as a possible D gene (6 bases). Per germline, CDR1 MGHRA and CDR2 YSYEKL. V was clipped by 6 bases and J by 1 base, with 12 bases between them. The CDR3 has 14 residues. DNA of the CDR3: TGCGCCAGCAGGCAGGGACAACAGAACACTGAAGCTTTCTTT. It yields the protein CASRQGQQNTEAFF.

In this sample, this clonotype turned up a few times. This chain uses TRBV27 with TRBJ2-2; either TRBD1 or TRBD2 may fit D (5 bases each). Germline loops: CDR1 MNHEY, CDR2 SMNVEV (reference sequence). This CDR3 is 15 amino acids long. V was shortened by 1 base and J by 3 bases, with 9 bases between the two germline ends. The CDR3 DNA is TGTGCCAGCAGTTTATGGGGGTTCGACACCGGGGAGCTGTTTTTT. Amino acids: CASSLWGFDTGELFF.

There are a few counts of this clonotype. This chain uses TRBV7-9 with TRBJ2-1; TRBD2 matches at 7 bases. The CDR3 extends over 14 amino acids. The V segment lost 11 bases and the J segment 5 bases; nucleotides outside the gene matches: 12. The germline CDR1 and CDR2 sequences are SEHNR and FQNEAQ (reference sequence). CDR3 DNA sequence: TGTGCCGGGGAAGGGAGGGCCCTCCACAATGAGCAGTTCTTC. Its protein product is CAGEGRALHNEQFF.

This clonotype was counted many times. V is TRBV5-1 and J is TRBJ2-5; the match to TRBD1 covers 7 bases. The V segment lost 2 bases and the J segment 3 bases; nucleotides outside the gene matches: 4. This CDR3 has 14 amino acids. CDR1 is SGHRS, CDR2 YFSETQ, per germline. The CDR3 here is CASSFGTDEETQYF. Written as DNA, the CDR3 is TGCGCCAGCAGCTTCGGGACAGACGAAGAGACCCAGTACTTC.